These T cell receptor beta chains were read from a single sample in a study of metastatic and nonmetastatic thyroid tumors. TCRdb reprocessed the PCR reads using MiXCR. Seen here are some 5,500 clones, roughly 27% observed once, and the top ten hold roughly 20%. Sequenced material: adjacent normal tissue. These receptors were taken from a female donor with papillary thyroid cancer or a benign thyroid nodule (not recorded which). Some clones in this sample may be carry-over from other donors' samples. Each CDR3 is given with its conserved first and last residue. The order of the fields is D gene, J gene, V gene, CDR3 length, clone size, CDR3 DNA, CDR3 protein. D genes are given only for firm matches. Expanded clones are given a class, and other clones once, few, many or no size at all.

d_gene: TRBD1
j_gene: TRBJ1-2
v_gene: TRBV30
len: 16
abundance: .
CDR3nt: TGTGCCTGGAGTGAAAGGACAGGGTGGCTGTACTATGGCTACACCTTC
CDR3aa: CAWSERTGWLYYGYTF

d_gene: TRBD1
j_gene: TRBJ1-2
v_gene: TRBV20-1
len: 13
abundance: medium-sized
CDR3nt: TGCAGTGCTCGTCCGGGACAGGGTTATGGCTACACCTTC
CDR3aa: CSARPGQGYGYTF

d_gene: .
j_gene: TRBJ2-6
v_gene: TRBV12-3/TRBV12-4
len: 15
abundance: medium-sized
CDR3nt: TGTGCCAGCAGTCGGACGGGCTCTGGGGCCAACGTCCTGACTTTC
CDR3aa: CASSRTGSGANVLTF

d_gene: .
j_gene: TRBJ2-7
v_gene: TRBV27
len: 16
abundance: few
CDR3nt: TGTGCCAGCAGCAAAAAAGGCGACCCGAGCTCCTACGAGCAGTACTTC
CDR3aa: CASSKKGDPSSYEQYF

d_gene: .
j_gene: TRBJ2-2
v_gene: TRBV30
len: 14
abundance: .
CDR3nt: TGTGCCTGGGGCCTCGGGGCGGGAACCGGTGAGCTGTTTTTT
CDR3aa: CAWGLGAGTGELFF

d_gene: .
j_gene: TRBJ1-6
v_gene: TRBV19
len: 15
abundance: .
CDR3nt: TGTGCCAGTAGTATGCCGAGCTCCTATAATTCACCCCTCCACTTT
CDR3aa: CASSMPSSYNSPLHF

d_gene: TRBD2
j_gene: TRBJ2-7
v_gene: TRBV5-1
len: 16
abundance: .
CDR3nt: TGCGCCAGCAGCCAAACCGGGACTAGAGAACCAGACGAGCAGTACTTC
CDR3aa: CASSQTGTREPDEQYF

d_gene: .
j_gene: TRBJ1-3
v_gene: TRBV5-1
len: 16
abundance: .
CDR3nt: TGCGCCAGCAGCTTGTATCGGGGCGCCTCTGGAAACACCATATATTTT
CDR3aa: CASSLYRGASGNTIYF

d_gene: .
j_gene: TRBJ2-7
v_gene: TRBV6-1
len: 14
abundance: .
CDR3nt: TGTGCCAGCAGTTTCGGACGGTGTCCCTACGAGCAGTACTTC
CDR3aa: CASSFGRCPYEQYF

d_gene: .
j_gene: TRBJ1-6
v_gene: TRBV6-2/TRBV6-3
len: 15
abundance: few
CDR3nt: TGTGCCAGCAGTTACTCGGTCCCGGGGTGGTCACCCCTCCACTTT
CDR3aa: CASSYSVPGWSPLHF

d_gene: .
j_gene: TRBJ2-1
v_gene: TRBV19
len: 13
abundance: few
CDR3nt: TGTGCCAGTATTATGGGTCGACATGGAGAGCAGTTCTTC
CDR3aa: CASIMGRHGEQFF

d_gene: .
j_gene: TRBJ1-2
v_gene: TRBV3-1
len: 14
abundance: .
CDR3nt: TGTGCCAGCAGCCAAGCCCGGAACTCATATGGCTACACCTTC
CDR3aa: CASSQARNSYGYTF

d_gene: .
j_gene: TRBJ2-1
v_gene: TRBV27
len: 17
abundance: few
CDR3nt: TGTGCCAGCAGTTTTGGGACCAATCGACCCCTCTACAATGAGCAGTTCTTC
CDR3aa: CASSFGTNRPLYNEQFF

d_gene: .
j_gene: TRBJ2-2
v_gene: TRBV5-1
len: 20
abundance: many
CDR3nt: TGCGCCAGCAGCTTGTACGGCCTTGCCGGGACAACCGCGAACACCGGGGAGCTGTTTTTT
CDR3aa: CASSLYGLAGTTANTGELFF

d_gene: .
j_gene: TRBJ2-7
v_gene: TRBV28
len: 12
abundance: .
CDR3nt: TGTGCCAGCAGTGATGTAGACTACGAGCAGTACTTC
CDR3aa: CASSDVDYEQYF

d_gene: .
j_gene: TRBJ2-7
v_gene: TRBV11-2
len: 14
abundance: .
CDR3nt: TGTGCCAGCAGCACCTCGGTGGTCCCTGAGGAGCAGTACTTC
CDR3aa: CASSTSVVPEEQYF

d_gene: TRBD1
j_gene: TRBJ1-2
v_gene: TRBV6-1
len: 15
abundance: large
CDR3nt: TGTGCCAGCAGTGAAGCGACAGGGGGCTGGGGTGGCTACACCTTC
CDR3aa: CASSEATGGWGGYTF

d_gene: .
j_gene: TRBJ2-7
v_gene: TRBV2
len: 14
abundance: many
CDR3nt: TGTGCCAGCAGCAGGCCACCACAGGACTACGAGCAGTACTTC
CDR3aa: CASSRPPQDYEQYF

d_gene: .
j_gene: TRBJ1-3
v_gene: TRBV9
len: 16
abundance: .
CDR3nt: TGTGCCAGCAGCGTAGGAGGGGCGAACTCTGGAAACACCATATATTTT
CDR3aa: CASSVGGANSGNTIYF

d_gene: TRBD1
j_gene: TRBJ2-7
v_gene: TRBV6-1
len: 16
abundance: .
CDR3nt: TGTGCCAGCAGCCCCAGGCCCCCGGGACAGAAAACCGAGCAGTACTTC
CDR3aa: CASSPRPPGQKTEQYF

d_gene: .
j_gene: TRBJ2-7
v_gene: TRBV12-3/TRBV12-4
len: 15
abundance: medium-sized
CDR3nt: TGTGCCAGCAGCCGCGGCGGTGGCGGGACCTGGGAGCAGTACTTC
CDR3aa: CASSRGGGGTWEQYF

d_gene: .
j_gene: TRBJ1-1
v_gene: TRBV6-1
len: 12
abundance: few
CDR3nt: TGTGCCAGCATCCCAGACGGACGGCGGGCTTTCTTT
CDR3aa: CASIPDGRRAFF

d_gene: TRBD1
j_gene: TRBJ2-2
v_gene: TRBV6-2/TRBV6-3
len: 14
abundance: few
CDR3nt: TGTGCCAGCAGACAGGGGGCACGCACCGGGGAGCTGTTTTTT
CDR3aa: CASRQGARTGELFF

d_gene: .
j_gene: TRBJ1-2
v_gene: TRBV30
len: 12
abundance: .
CDR3nt: TGTGCCTGGAGTGAGGACACGTATGGCTACACCTTC
CDR3aa: CAWSEDTYGYTF

d_gene: .
j_gene: TRBJ2-7
v_gene: TRBV15
len: 12
abundance: .
CDR3nt: TGTGCCACCAGCAGAGGAGGGGGCGAGCAGTACTTC
CDR3aa: CATSRGGGEQYF

d_gene: TRBD1
j_gene: TRBJ2-7
v_gene: TRBV11-3
len: 15
abundance: .
CDR3nt: TGTGCCAGCAGCTTAGAAGGGACAGAGGGCTACGAGCAGTACTTC
CDR3aa: CASSLEGTEGYEQYF

d_gene: .
j_gene: TRBJ1-2
v_gene: TRBV6-1
len: 13
abundance: .
CDR3nt: TGTGCCAGCGCCCCCGGGGGCAACTATGGCTACACCTTC
CDR3aa: CASAPGGNYGYTF

d_gene: TRBD1
j_gene: TRBJ2-7
v_gene: TRBV5-1
len: 13
abundance: .
CDR3nt: TGCGCCAGCAGCCAGACAGGGACGGACGAGCAGTACTTC
CDR3aa: CASSQTGTDEQYF

d_gene: .
j_gene: TRBJ1-2
v_gene: TRBV6-1
len: 14
abundance: .
CDR3nt: TGTGCCAGCAGTGTGGCAGCCTCTAACTATGGCTACACCTTC
CDR3aa: CASSVAASNYGYTF

d_gene: .
j_gene: TRBJ2-1
v_gene: TRBV11-2
len: 15
abundance: .
CDR3nt: TGTGCCAGCAGCCGATGGACTATCGGGTCCCATGAGCAGTTCTTC
CDR3aa: CASSRWTIGSHEQFF

d_gene: TRBD1
j_gene: TRBJ1-2
v_gene: TRBV20-1
len: 15
abundance: .
CDR3nt: TGCAGTGCTAGAGATCTGACAGGGGAAAACTATGGCTACACCTTC
CDR3aa: CSARDLTGENYGYTF

d_gene: TRBD1
j_gene: TRBJ2-7
v_gene: TRBV28
len: 15
abundance: .
CDR3nt: TGTGCCAGCAGTATTCCCGGGACAGGGGTTTACGAGCAGTACTTC
CDR3aa: CASSIPGTGVYEQYF

d_gene: .
j_gene: TRBJ2-1
v_gene: TRBV2
len: 14
abundance: few
CDR3nt: TGTGCCAGCAGTGAAAGGTGGGTCTACAATGAGCAGTTCTTC
CDR3aa: CASSERWVYNEQFF

d_gene: .
j_gene: TRBJ2-7
v_gene: TRBV5-1
len: 15
abundance: .
CDR3nt: TGCGCCAGCAGCTTGGGGTCAGGCATCTCCTACGAGCAGTACTTC
CDR3aa: CASSLGSGISYEQYF

d_gene: .
j_gene: TRBJ1-1
v_gene: TRBV30
len: 14
abundance: .
CDR3nt: TGTGCCTGGAGTGTACTCCCAGGAAACACTGAAGCTTTCTTT
CDR3aa: CAWSVLPGNTEAFF

d_gene: .
j_gene: TRBJ1-2
v_gene: TRBV2
len: 17
abundance: medium-sized
CDR3nt: TGTGCCAGCAGTGACGCGGTTTGGGACGGCAAGAACTATGGCTACACCTTC
CDR3aa: CASSDAVWDGKNYGYTF

d_gene: .
j_gene: TRBJ2-1
v_gene: TRBV9
len: 16
abundance: .
CDR3nt: TGTGCCAGCAGCCCCCCTGAGGGGCCCCACTACAATGAGCAGTTCTTC
CDR3aa: CASSPPEGPHYNEQFF

d_gene: TRBD1
j_gene: TRBJ1-3
v_gene: TRBV28
len: 14
abundance: few
CDR3nt: TGTGCCAGCAGAGGGGGCGGAGGTGGAAACACCATATATTTT
CDR3aa: CASRGGGGGNTIYF

d_gene: .
j_gene: TRBJ2-3
v_gene: TRBV29-1
len: 11
abundance: many
CDR3nt: TGCAGCGCAACGACGGGTAATACGCAGTATTTT
CDR3aa: CSATTGNTQYF

d_gene: .
j_gene: TRBJ2-5
v_gene: TRBV27
len: 14
abundance: .
CDR3nt: TGTGCCAGCAGTCCAAGGACAGCGCAAGAGACCCAGTACTTC
CDR3aa: CASSPRTAQETQYF

d_gene: .
j_gene: TRBJ1-5
v_gene: TRBV24-1
len: 14
abundance: few
CDR3nt: TGTGCCACCAGCAGTCAGGGTTCGAGTCAGCCCCAGCATTTT
CDR3aa: CATSSQGSSQPQHF

d_gene: TRBD1
j_gene: TRBJ1-1
v_gene: TRBV6-1
len: 13
abundance: few
CDR3nt: TGTGCCAGCCGCAGGGGGTCGAACACTGAAGCTTTCTTT
CDR3aa: CASRRGSNTEAFF

d_gene: TRBD2
j_gene: TRBJ2-1
v_gene: TRBV20-1
len: 16
abundance: .
CDR3nt: TGCAGTGCTAGCGGGAGGGCCGGAATCTCCTACAATGAGCAGTTCTTC
CDR3aa: CSASGRAGISYNEQFF

d_gene: TRBD1
j_gene: TRBJ1-2
v_gene: TRBV27
len: 15
abundance: .
CDR3nt: TGTGCCAGCAGCTATAGGGGGACAGGGCCTCTTGGCTACACCTTC
CDR3aa: CASSYRGTGPLGYTF

d_gene: .
j_gene: TRBJ1-2
v_gene: TRBV19
len: 14
abundance: few
CDR3nt: TGTGCCAGTAGTACGCCACCGGGCCACTATGGCTACACCTTC
CDR3aa: CASSTPPGHYGYTF

d_gene: .
j_gene: TRBJ2-3
v_gene: TRBV7-9
len: 12
abundance: .
CDR3nt: TGTGCTCAACGCTGGGGCACAGATACGCAGTATTTT
CDR3aa: CAQRWGTDTQYF

d_gene: .
j_gene: TRBJ2-2
v_gene: TRBV6-1
len: 13
abundance: many
CDR3nt: TGTGCCAGCAGCGAGATAAACACCGGGGAGCTGTTTTTT
CDR3aa: CASSEINTGELFF

d_gene: .
j_gene: TRBJ2-7
v_gene: TRBV28
len: 12
abundance: few
CDR3nt: TGTGCCAGCAGTTTTGGAGCTTACGAGCAGTACTTC
CDR3aa: CASSFGAYEQYF